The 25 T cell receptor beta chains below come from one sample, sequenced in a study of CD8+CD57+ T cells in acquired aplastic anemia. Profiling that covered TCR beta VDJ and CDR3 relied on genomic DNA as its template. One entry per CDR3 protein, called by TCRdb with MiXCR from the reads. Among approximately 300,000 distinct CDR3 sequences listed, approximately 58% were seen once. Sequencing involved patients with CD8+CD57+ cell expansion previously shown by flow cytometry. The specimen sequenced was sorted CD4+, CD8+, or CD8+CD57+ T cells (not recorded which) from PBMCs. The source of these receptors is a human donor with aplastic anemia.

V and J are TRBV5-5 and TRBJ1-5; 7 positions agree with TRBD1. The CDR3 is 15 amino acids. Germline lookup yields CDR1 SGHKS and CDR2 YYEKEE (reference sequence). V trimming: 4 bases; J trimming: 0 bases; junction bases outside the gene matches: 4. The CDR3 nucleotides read TGTGCCAGCAGCGGGGGACAGAGTAGCAATCAGCCCCAGCATTTT. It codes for CASSGGQSSNQPQHF.

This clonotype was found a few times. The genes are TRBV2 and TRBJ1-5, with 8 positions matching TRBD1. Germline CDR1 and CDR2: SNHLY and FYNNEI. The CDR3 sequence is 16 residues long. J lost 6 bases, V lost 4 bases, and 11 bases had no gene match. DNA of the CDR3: TGTGCCAGCAGTGGGTCGGCAGGGGGCATCGCTCAGCCCCAGCATTTT. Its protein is CASSGSAGGIAQPQHF.

CDR3 sequence: CASSPQPSAIEQYF. In nucleotides, the CDR3 is TGTGCCAGCAGCCCCCAACCCTCGGCCATCGAGCAGTACTTC. The chain links TRBV7-9 to TRBJ2-7; D gene uncertain. The CDR3 length is 14 residues. In germline, CDR1 is SEHNR, CDR2 FQNEAQ (reference sequence). The germline V and J ends were trimmed by 5 bases and 6 bases, with 17 bases remaining between them. Combining the CDR3 with reference TRBV7-9 and TRBJ2-7 gives the whole variable domain DTGVSQNPRHKITKRGQNVTFRCDPISEHNRLYWYRQTLGQGPEFLTYFQNEAQLEKSRLLSDRFSAERPKGSFSTLEIQRTEQGDSAMYLCASSPQPSAIEQYFGPGTRLTVT.

In nucleotides, the CDR3 is TGTGCCAGCAGCGTAGACAGGGGAGGTAGTTCACCCCTCCACTTT. Encoded protein: CASSVDRGGSSPLHF. J is TRBJ1-6 and V is TRBV9; 7 bases are shared with TRBD1. V shed 0 bases and J 9 bases; nucleotides not matched to a gene: 6. The CDR3 spans 15 residues. Germline V lookup: CDR1 SGDLS, CDR2 YYNGEE.

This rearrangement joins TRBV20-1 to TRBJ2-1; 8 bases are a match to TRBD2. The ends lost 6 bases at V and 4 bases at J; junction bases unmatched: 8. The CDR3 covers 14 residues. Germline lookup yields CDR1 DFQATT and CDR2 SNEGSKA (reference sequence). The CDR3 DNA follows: TGCAGTGCCCCCCTGCCTAGCGGGTACAATGAGCAGTTCTTC. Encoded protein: CSAPLPSGYNEQFF.

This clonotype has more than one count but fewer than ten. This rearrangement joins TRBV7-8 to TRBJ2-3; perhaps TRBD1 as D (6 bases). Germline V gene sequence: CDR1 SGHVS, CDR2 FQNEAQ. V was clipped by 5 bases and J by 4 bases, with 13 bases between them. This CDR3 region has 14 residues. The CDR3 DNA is TGTGCCAGCAGCCCTCGACAGGCCCCAGATACGCAGTATTTT. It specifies CASSPRQAPDTQYF.

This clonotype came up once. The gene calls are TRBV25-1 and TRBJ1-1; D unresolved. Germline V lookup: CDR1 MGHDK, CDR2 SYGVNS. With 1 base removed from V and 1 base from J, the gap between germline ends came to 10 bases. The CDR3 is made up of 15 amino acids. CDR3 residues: CASSEFYTSNTEAFF. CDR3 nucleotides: TGTGCCAGCAGTGAATTTTACACCTCGAACACTGAAGCTTTCTTT.

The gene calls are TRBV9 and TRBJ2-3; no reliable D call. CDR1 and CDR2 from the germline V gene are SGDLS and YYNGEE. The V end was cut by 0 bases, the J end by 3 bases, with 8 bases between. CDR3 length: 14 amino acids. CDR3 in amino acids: CASSVAGLTDTQYF. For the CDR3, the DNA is TGTGCCAGCAGCGTAGCCGGGTTAACAGATACGCAGTATTTT.

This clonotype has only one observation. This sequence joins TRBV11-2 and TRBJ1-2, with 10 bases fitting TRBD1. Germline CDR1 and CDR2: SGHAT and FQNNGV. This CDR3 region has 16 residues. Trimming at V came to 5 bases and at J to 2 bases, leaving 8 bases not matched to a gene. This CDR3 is CASSDSGTGANYGYTF. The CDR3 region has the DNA TGTGCCAGCAGCGATAGCGGGACAGGGGCAAACTATGGCTACACCTTC.

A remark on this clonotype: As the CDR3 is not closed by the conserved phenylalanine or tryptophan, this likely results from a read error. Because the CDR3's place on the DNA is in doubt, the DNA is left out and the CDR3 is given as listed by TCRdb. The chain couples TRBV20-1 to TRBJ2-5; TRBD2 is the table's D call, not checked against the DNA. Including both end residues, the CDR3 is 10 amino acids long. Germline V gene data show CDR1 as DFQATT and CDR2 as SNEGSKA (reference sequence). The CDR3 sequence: CSARLAGGLI.

CDR3 in DNA: TGCAGTGCTAGAAGGGGACAGGGGATGACTGAAGCTTTCTTT. Protein sequence: CSARRGQGMTEAFF. The V gene is TRBV20-1, the J gene TRBJ1-1, with 10 bases that match TRBD1. J was trimmed by 5 bases and V by 2 bases; bases with no gene match: 5. This CDR3 is 14 amino acids long. Germline CDR1 is DFQATT and CDR2 is SNEGSKA (reference sequence).

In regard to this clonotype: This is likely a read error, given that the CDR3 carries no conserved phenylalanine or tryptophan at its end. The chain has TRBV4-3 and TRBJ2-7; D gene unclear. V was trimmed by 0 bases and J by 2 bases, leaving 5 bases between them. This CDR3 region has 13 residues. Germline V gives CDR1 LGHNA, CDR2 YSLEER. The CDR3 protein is CASSQEPTYEQYL. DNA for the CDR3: TGCGCCAGCAGCCAAGAACCCACCTACGAGCAGTACCTC.

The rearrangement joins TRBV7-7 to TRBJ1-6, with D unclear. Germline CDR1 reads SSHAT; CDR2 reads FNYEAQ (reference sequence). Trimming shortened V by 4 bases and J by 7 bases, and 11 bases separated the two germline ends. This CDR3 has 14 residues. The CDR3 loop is CASSYGDDNSPLHF. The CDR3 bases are TGTGCCAGCAGCTACGGGGATGACAATTCACCCCTCCACTTT.

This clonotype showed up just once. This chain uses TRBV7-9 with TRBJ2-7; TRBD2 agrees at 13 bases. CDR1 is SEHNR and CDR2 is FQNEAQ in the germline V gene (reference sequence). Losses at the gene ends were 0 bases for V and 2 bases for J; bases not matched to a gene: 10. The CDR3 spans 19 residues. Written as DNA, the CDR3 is TGTGCCAGCAGCTTAGCGTATGGACGGGGGACTAGCGGGGCCTACGAGCAGTACTTC. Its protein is CASSLAYGRGTSGAYEQYF.

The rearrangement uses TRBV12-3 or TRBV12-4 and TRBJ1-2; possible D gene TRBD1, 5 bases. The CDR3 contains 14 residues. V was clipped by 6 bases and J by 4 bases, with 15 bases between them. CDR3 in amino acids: CASRPGTWGYGYTF. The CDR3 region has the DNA TGTGCCAGCAGGCCCGGGACGTGGGGCTATGGCTACACCTTC.

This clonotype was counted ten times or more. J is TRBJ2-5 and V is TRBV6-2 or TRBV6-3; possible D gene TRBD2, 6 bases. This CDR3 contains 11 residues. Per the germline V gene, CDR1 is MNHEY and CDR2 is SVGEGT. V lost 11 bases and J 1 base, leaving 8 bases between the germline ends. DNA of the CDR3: TGTGCCGCGGGATTCCAAGAGACCCAGTACTTC. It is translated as CAAGFQETQYF.

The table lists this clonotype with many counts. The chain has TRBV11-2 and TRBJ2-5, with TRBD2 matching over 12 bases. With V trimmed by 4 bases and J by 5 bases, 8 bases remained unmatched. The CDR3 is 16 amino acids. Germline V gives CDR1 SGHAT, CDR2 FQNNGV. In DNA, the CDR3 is TGTGCCAGCAGCTCGACTAGCGGGAGTTATTTCGAGACCCAGTACTTC. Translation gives CASSSTSGSYFETQYF.

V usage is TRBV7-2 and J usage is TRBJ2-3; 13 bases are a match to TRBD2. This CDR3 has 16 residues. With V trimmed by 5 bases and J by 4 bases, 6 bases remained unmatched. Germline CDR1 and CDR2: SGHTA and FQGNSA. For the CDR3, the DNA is TGTACCAGCAGCCACAGACTAGCGGGGGGCCCAGATACGCAGTATTTT. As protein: CTSSHRLAGGPDTQYF.

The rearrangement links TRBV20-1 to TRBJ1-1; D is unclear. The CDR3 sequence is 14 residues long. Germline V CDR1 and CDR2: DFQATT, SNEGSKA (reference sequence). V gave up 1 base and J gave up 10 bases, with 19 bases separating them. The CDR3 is CSARGSIEGVLAFF. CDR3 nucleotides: TGCAGTGCTAGAGGTTCCATAGAGGGTGTCCTAGCTTTCTTT.

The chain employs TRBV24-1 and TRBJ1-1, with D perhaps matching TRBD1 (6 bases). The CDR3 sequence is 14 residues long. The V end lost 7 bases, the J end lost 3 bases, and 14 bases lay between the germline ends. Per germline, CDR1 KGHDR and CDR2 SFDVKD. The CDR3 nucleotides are TGTGCCACCAGCCACAGGGAGAGGGACACTGAAGCTTTCTTT. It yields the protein CATSHRERDTEAFF.

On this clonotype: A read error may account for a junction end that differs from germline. CDR3 region: CSVIVGTGGIADF. CDR3 sequence (DNA): TGCAGTGTTATAGTTGGGACAGGGGGCATAGCGGATTTC. V gene TRBV20-1 combines with J gene TRBJ2-5; TRBD1 aligns across 12 bases. CDR3 size: 13 residues. Germline values: CDR1 DFQATT, CDR2 SNEGSKA (reference sequence).

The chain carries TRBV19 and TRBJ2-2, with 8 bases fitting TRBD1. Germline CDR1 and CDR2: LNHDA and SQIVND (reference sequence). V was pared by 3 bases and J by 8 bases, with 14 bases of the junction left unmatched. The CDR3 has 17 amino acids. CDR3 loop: CASSILPLQGAAGELFF. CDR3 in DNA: TGTGCCAGTAGTATTCTTCCCCTTCAGGGGGCTGCTGGGGAGCTGTTTTTT.

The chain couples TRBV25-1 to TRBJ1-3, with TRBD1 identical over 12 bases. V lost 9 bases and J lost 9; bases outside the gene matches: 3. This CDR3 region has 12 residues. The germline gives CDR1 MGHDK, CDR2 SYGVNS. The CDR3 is CASTGQGATIYF. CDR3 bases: TGTGCCAGTACGGGACAGGGGGCCACCATATATTTT.

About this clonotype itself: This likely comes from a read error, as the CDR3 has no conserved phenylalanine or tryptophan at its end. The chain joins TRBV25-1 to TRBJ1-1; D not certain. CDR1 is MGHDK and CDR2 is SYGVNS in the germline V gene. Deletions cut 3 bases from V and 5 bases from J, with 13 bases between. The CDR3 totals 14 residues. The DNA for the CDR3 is TGTGCCAGCAGTGATCCCGCAGGACCTACTGAAGCTTTCTCC. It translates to CASSDPAGPTEAFS.

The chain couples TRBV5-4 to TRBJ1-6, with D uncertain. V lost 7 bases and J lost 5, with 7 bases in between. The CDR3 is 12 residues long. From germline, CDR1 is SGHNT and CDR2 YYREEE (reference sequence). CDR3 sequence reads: CASRLNNSPLHF. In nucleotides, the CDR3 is TGTGCCAGCCGACTGAATAATTCACCCCTCCACTTT.